Listed here are 30 T cell receptor beta chains from one sample, sequenced in a study of CD8+CD57+ T cells in acquired aplastic anemia. Profiling that covered TCR beta VDJ and CDR3 relied on genomic DNA as its template. TCRdb passed the reads through MiXCR, listing each CDR3 protein once. This table has 150,000 to 200,000 distinct CDR3 sequences, about three fifths appearing once. Input material: sorted CD4+, CD8+, or CD8+CD57+ T cells (not recorded which) from PBMCs. The receptors stem from a human donor with severe aplastic anemia or a healthy control (not recorded which).

A remark on this clonotype: At one boundary the junction diverges from the germline segment, which might be a read error. CDR3 sequence reads: CAGSMQGLNTGELFF. CDR3 DNA sequence: TGTGCCGGCAGCATGCAGGGGTTGAACACCGGGGAGCTGTTTTTT. The V call is TRBV7-9, the J call TRBJ2-2, with TRBD1 as a possible D gene (6 bases). The germline V gene encodes CDR1 SEHNR and CDR2 FQNEAQ (reference sequence). There are 15 residues in the CDR3. The full variable domain, rest sourced from reference TRBV7-9 and TRBJ2-2, is DTGVSQNPRHKITKRGQNVTFRCDPISEHNRLYWYRQTLGQGPEFLTYFQNEAQLEKSRLLSDRFSAERPKGSFSTLEIQRTEQGDSAMYLCAGSMQGLNTGELFFGEGSRLTVL.

The CDR3 nucleotides read TGCAGCGTTGTCCCGAAGGGGTGGAACACTGAAGCTTTCTTT. This encodes CSVVPKGWNTEAFF. The chain links TRBV29-1 to TRBJ1-1; tentatively, D is TRBD1 (5 bases). From germline, CDR1 is SQVTM and CDR2 ANQGSEA. This CDR3 has 14 amino acids. V was shortened by 4 bases and J by 1 base, with 13 bases between the two germline ends.

Here the CDR3 DNA reads TGTGCCAGCAGTGGGGACAGGGGGGTAACTAATGAAAAACTGTTTTTT. Protein product: CASSGDRGVTNEKLFF. The V and J genes are TRBV12-3 or TRBV12-4 and TRBJ1-4; 11 bases map to TRBD1. V trimming: 5 bases; J trimming: 1 base; junction bases outside the gene matches: 3. The CDR3 has 16 residues.

The chain has TRBV10-2 and TRBJ2-1; the match to TRBD2 covers 10 bases. CDR3 length: 17 amino acids. Germline V gives CDR1 WSHSY, CDR2 SAAADI. V shed 6 bases, J shed 2 bases, and the junction held 10 bases outside the gene matches. CDR3 sequence: CASSEELAGFPYNEQFF. The CDR3 DNA is TGCGCCAGCAGCGAAGAACTAGCGGGATTCCCCTACAATGAGCAGTTCTTC.

V and J are TRBV7-9 and TRBJ2-3; D might be TRBD2 (6 bases). The CDR3 runs to 15 residues. In germline, CDR1 is SEHNR, CDR2 FQNEAQ (reference sequence). V was pared by 5 bases and J by 2 bases, with 14 bases between. CDR3 sequence (DNA): TGTGCCAGCAGCACACGGGGGACCCCCACAGATACGCAGTATTTT. Translation: CASSTRGTPTDTQYF.

On this clonotype itself: Just one base apart from a much larger clone, this may be a read error. The conserved final phenylalanine or tryptophan is absent from the CDR3, which likely points to a read error. The chain joins TRBV6-2 or TRBV6-3 to TRBJ2-3; D is unclear. The CDR3 is made up of 12 amino acids. Germline V gene sequence: CDR1 MNHEY, CDR2 SVGEGT. The V and J ends lost 6 bases and 5 bases respectively, with 9 bases between them. As DNA, the CDR3 is TGTGCCAGCAGCCTCTATGGAGATACGCAGTATCTT. Its protein is CASSLYGDTQYL.

V is TRBV12-3 or TRBV12-4 and J is TRBJ1-5, with 7 bases identical to TRBD1. Trimming removed 2 bases from V and 5 bases from J; junction bases left unmatched: 3. The CDR3 totals 14 residues. The CDR3 bases are TGTGCCAGCAGTTTAACGACAGGGTATCAGCCCCAGCATTTT. Protein product: CASSLTTGYQPQHF.

The CDR3 protein is CASSVGQDLRNTIYF. DNA of the CDR3: TGTGCCAGTAGCGTGGGACAGGACCTGAGAAACACCATATATTTT. The chain carries TRBV19 and TRBJ1-3, with 8 bases identical to TRBD1. V was pared by 6 bases and J by 5 bases, with 9 bases of the junction left unmatched. The germline CDR1 and CDR2 sequences are LNHDA and SQIVND (reference sequence). This CDR3 region has 15 residues.

Worth noting for this clonotype: The conserved phenylalanine or tryptophan is not found at the CDR3 terminus, so this likely reflects a read error. V gene TRBV5-5 combines with J gene TRBJ1-1; D is possibly TRBD1 (5 bases). Germline CDR1 and CDR2: SGHKS and YYEKEE (reference sequence). The CDR3 extends over 13 amino acids. The CDR3 bases are TGCGCCAGCAGCTTGAGGACGGACACCGGGGCTTTCCTT. Its protein is CASSLRTDTGAFL.

The chain recombines TRBV20-1 with TRBJ2-7, with 8 positions matching TRBD1. V gave up 2 bases and J gave up 4 bases; unmatched junction bases: 10. Germline loops: CDR1 DFQATT, CDR2 SNEGSKA (reference sequence). The CDR3 sequence is 15 residues long. CDR3 sequence: CSARPYRGEVYEQYF. CDR3 coding DNA: TGCAGTGCTAGACCCTACAGGGGGGAAGTGTACGAGCAGTACTTC.

This clonotype was seen at least ten times. J is TRBJ2-5 and V is TRBV13, with 9 bases fitting TRBD2. J lost 0 bases, V lost 5 bases, and 7 bases had no gene match. The CDR3 runs to 16 residues. Germline CDR1 PRHDT, CDR2 FYEKMQ (reference sequence). The CDR3 reads CASSRGVAGDQETQYF. CDR3 bases: TGTGCCAGCAGCCGGGGGGTAGCGGGGGACCAAGAGACCCAGTACTTC.

The rearrangement joins TRBV25-1 to TRBJ2-7; D ambiguous. Germline assignment: CDR1 MGHDK and CDR2 SYGVNS. This CDR3 spans 12 amino acids. The CDR3 reads CASSARDYEQYF. CDR3 nucleotides: TGTGCTAGTTCGGCCAGAGACTACGAGCAGTACTTC.

This clonotype was seen ten or more times. V usage is TRBV7-9 and J usage is TRBJ2-1, with a weak D call TRBD2 (6 bases). V lost 4 bases and J lost 5, with 12 bases in between. From germline, CDR1 is SEHNR and CDR2 FQNEAQ (reference sequence). The length of the CDR3 is 14 residues. CDR3 in DNA: TGTGCCAGCAGCTCCCGTGGGGGGAACAATGAGCAGTTCTTC. Amino acids: CASSSRGGNNEQFF.

V is TRBV7-3 and J is TRBJ1-2, with a tentative D call TRBD1 (6 bases). The CDR3 extends over 14 amino acids. V was cut by 2 bases and J by 8 bases, with 15 bases left in between. Germline V lookup: CDR1 SGHTA, CDR2 FQGTGA. The CDR3: CASSLPGARRGYTF. The CDR3 bases are TGTGCCAGCAGCTTACCAGGGGCACGGAGGGGCTACACCTTC.

This sequence joins TRBV29-1 and TRBJ2-7; D is perhaps TRBD2 (5 bases). Germline-derived CDR1 and CDR2 are SQVTM and ANQGSEA. The V end was cut by 4 bases, the J end by 3 bases, with 10 bases between. The CDR3 loop spans 12 amino acids. The CDR3: CSVGTGNYEQYF. The CDR3 DNA follows: TGCAGCGTTGGGACGGGAAACTACGAGCAGTACTTC.

In its sample, this clonotype was seen once. CDR3 bases: TGTGCCAGCAGCTTAGGGGGTTACGGGAATGAGCAGTTCTTC. It codes for CASSLGGYGNEQFF. The chain employs TRBV7-8 and TRBJ2-1; D not resolved. The germline gives CDR1 SGHVS, CDR2 FQNEAQ. Trimming shortened V by 1 base and J by 7 bases, and 11 bases separated the two germline ends. CDR3 size: 14 residues. Full variable domain (missing parts from reference TRBV7-8 and TRBJ2-1): GAGVSQSPRYKVAKRGQDVALRCDPISGHVSLFWYQQALGQGPEFLTYFQNEAQLDKSGLPSDRFFAERPEGSVSTLKIQRTQQEDSAVYLCASSLGGYGNEQFFGPGTRLTVL.

This clonotype has a handful of counts. This chain connects TRBV24-1 to TRBJ2-3; D not resolved. Trimming removed 9 bases from V and 1 base from J, with 4 bases in between. Germline assignment: CDR1 KGHDR and CDR2 SFDVKD. The CDR3 consists of 11 residues. CDR3 DNA sequence: TGTGCCACCGGGGGCACAGATACGCAGTATTTT. Translated: CATGGTDTQYF.

The rearrangement uses TRBV7-3 and TRBJ2-3, with D perhaps TRBD2 (5 bases). V was cut by 1 base and J by 0 bases, with 17 bases left in between. CDR3 size: 18 residues. The germline CDR1 and CDR2 sequences are SGHTA and FQGTGA. This CDR3 is CASSLNVFEGPSTDTQYF. CDR3 nucleotides: TGTGCCAGCAGCTTAAATGTTTTCGAGGGCCCTAGCACAGATACGCAGTATTTT.

The chain is built from TRBV6-5 and TRBJ2-7; 9 bases are shared with TRBD1. CDR1 and CDR2 (germline): MNHEY, SVGAGI. CDR3 size: 16 residues. V shed 5 bases, J shed 0 bases, and the junction held 8 bases outside the gene matches. The CDR3 here is CASSRNGQGTSYEQYF. In DNA form, the CDR3 reads TGTGCCAGCAGTCGAAACGGACAGGGGACCTCCTACGAGCAGTACTTC.

The rearrangement uses TRBV25-1 and TRBJ2-7; D call uncertain. In germline, CDR1 is MGHDK, CDR2 SYGVNS. This CDR3 spans 16 amino acids. V lost 1 base and J 1 base, leaving 14 bases between the germline ends. The CDR3 nucleotides read TGTGCCAGCAGTGAATTTGGGCAGGCCAGGTCCTACGAGCAGTACTTC. This codes for CASSEFGQARSYEQYF.

The gene calls are TRBV2 and TRBJ2-7; unclear D gene. V was cut by 1 base and J by 3 bases, with 4 bases left in between. Looked up from germline, CDR1 is SNHLY and CDR2 is FYNNEI. The CDR3 is 12 amino acids. As DNA, the CDR3 is TGTGCCAGCAGTGAAGTGTTCTACGAGCAGTACTTC. Its translation: CASSEVFYEQYF.

The chain recombines TRBV25-1 with TRBJ1-5; unclear D gene. The V end was cut by 4 bases, the J end by 3 bases, with 10 bases between. Germline V gives CDR1 MGHDK, CDR2 SYGVNS. The CDR3 is 14 residues long. The CDR3 protein is CASSGAAHNQPQHF. Written as DNA, the CDR3 is TGTGCCAGCAGTGGGGCAGCCCACAATCAGCCCCAGCATTTT.

This clonotype was observed at least ten times. The gene calls are TRBV20-1 and TRBJ2-2, with D perhaps given as TRBD1 or TRBD2 (5 bases each). CDR1 and CDR2 (germline): DFQATT, SNEGSKA (reference sequence). This CDR3 spans 13 amino acids. V was shortened by 7 bases and J by 1 base, with 10 bases between the two germline ends. The DNA for the CDR3 is TGCAGTGGTCGGGACGGGAACACCGGGGAGCTGTTTTTT. It translates to CSGRDGNTGELFF.

The chain joins TRBV15 to TRBJ2-1; D uncertain. Germline V gene sequence: CDR1 LNHNV, CDR2 YYDKDF (reference sequence). The CDR3 length is 13 residues. With 4 bases removed from V and 2 bases from J, the gap between germline ends came to 6 bases. CDR3 in amino acids: CATSIKAYNEQFF. The CDR3 DNA follows: TGTGCCACCAGCATCAAAGCCTACAATGAGCAGTTCTTC.

This chain's CDR3 is CSAVHGTKEAFF. The CDR3 DNA sequence: TGCAGTGCTGTTCACGGGACAAAAGAAGCTTTCTTT. The chain carries TRBV20-1 and TRBJ1-1; TRBD1 is a possible D gene (6 bases). Germline values: CDR1 DFQATT, CDR2 SNEGSKA (reference sequence). The CDR3 is 12 amino acids. V was clipped by 5 bases and J by 8 bases, with 15 bases between them.

A remark on this clonotype: Sequence at one end of the junction differs from germline and may be a read error. The genes are TRBV20-1 and TRBJ2-2, with 13 bases aligning to TRBD2. This CDR3 region has 18 residues. Germline V gene sequence: CDR1 DFQATT, CDR2 SNEGSKA (reference sequence). The DNA of the CDR3 is TGCAGTGCCAGAGATAAGAGGACTAGCGGGGGGAACACCGGGGAGCTGTTTTTT. It codes for CSARDKRTSGGNTGELFF.

The genes are TRBV24-1 and TRBJ2-1; TRBD2 might be the D (6 bases). From germline, CDR1 is KGHDR and CDR2 SFDVKD. This CDR3 has 14 residues. Trimming left V 9 bases short and J 0 bases short, with 11 bases between. The CDR3 nucleotides are TGTGCCACCTCGGGACTCTCCTCCTACAATGAGCAGTTCTTC. This codes for CATSGLSSYNEQFF.

The chain employs TRBV7-8 and TRBJ2-5; 8 bases map to TRBD2. The CDR3 is 14 amino acids. V shed 4 bases and J 3 bases; nucleotides not matched to a gene: 4. The germline V gene has CDR1 SGHVS and CDR2 FQNEAQ. Here the CDR3 reads CASSSISGEETQYF. For the CDR3, the DNA is TGTGCCAGCAGCTCCATTAGCGGGGAAGAGACCCAGTACTTC.

This clonotype occurred a few times. The V gene is TRBV10-3, the J gene TRBJ1-1; D is uncertain. Germline CDR1 and CDR2: ENHRY and SYGVKD. This CDR3 is built from 15 residues. The V gene lost 10 bases and the J gene lost 0 bases, with 18 bases spanning the gap. The DNA of the CDR3 is TGTGCCACCTCTGAAATGGAGGCGATGAACACTGAAGCTTTCTTT. It specifies CATSEMEAMNTEAFF.

This clonotype appeared a few times. The chain is built from TRBV20-1 and TRBJ2-7; 12 positions agree with TRBD2. V lost 5 bases and J lost 7; bases outside the gene matches: 12. The CDR3 is 15 residues long. In germline, CDR1 is DFQATT, CDR2 SNEGSKA (reference sequence). The CDR3 sequence is CSAGASGRASGEQYF. CDR3 in DNA: TGCAGTGCTGGGGCTAGCGGGAGGGCGTCGGGGGAGCAGTACTTC.